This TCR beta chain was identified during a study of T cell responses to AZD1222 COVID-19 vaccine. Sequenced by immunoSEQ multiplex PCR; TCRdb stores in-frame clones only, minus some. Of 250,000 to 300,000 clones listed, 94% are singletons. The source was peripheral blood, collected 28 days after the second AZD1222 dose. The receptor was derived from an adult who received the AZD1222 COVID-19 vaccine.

The CDR3 sequence is CSVAPRQGASYEQYF. The CDR3, as DNA: TGCAGCGTCGCTCCCCGACAGGGGGCGTCTTACGAGCAGTACTTC. J is TRBJ2-7 and V is TRBV29-1; TRBD1 aligns across 10 bases. Germline-derived CDR1 and CDR2 are SQVTM and ANQGSEA. The CDR3 runs 15 residues. The trim removed 6 bases at V and 4 bases at J, leaving 12 bases unmatched.